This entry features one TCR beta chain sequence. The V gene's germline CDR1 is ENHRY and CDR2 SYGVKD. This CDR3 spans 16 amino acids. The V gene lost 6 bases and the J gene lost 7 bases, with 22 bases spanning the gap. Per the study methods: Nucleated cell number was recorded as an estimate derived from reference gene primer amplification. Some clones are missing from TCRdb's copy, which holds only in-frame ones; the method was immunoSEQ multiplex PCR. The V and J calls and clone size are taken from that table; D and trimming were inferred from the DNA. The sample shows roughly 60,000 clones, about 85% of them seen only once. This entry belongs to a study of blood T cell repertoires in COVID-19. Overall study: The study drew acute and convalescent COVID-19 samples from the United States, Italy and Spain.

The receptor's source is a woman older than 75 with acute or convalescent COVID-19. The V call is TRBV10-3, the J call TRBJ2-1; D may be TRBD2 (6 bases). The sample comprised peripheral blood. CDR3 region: CAISSYRDSPGNEQFF. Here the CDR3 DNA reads TGTGCCATCAGCAGCTACCGGGACTCTCCAGGGAATGAGCAGTTCTTC.